These 22 T cell receptor beta chains were all obtained from the same sample, sequenced in a study of PD-L1 blockade in urothelial cancer. The time point: peripheral blood 6 weeks after treatment start. Here immunoSEQ multiplex PCR was the method, and the copy in TCRdb shows in-frame clones only, minus some. This table has about 22,000 clones, 91% appearing once. The specimen was PBMCs, collected around atezolizumab (anti-PD-L1) treatment. The receptors were gathered from a woman aged 60-75 years with urothelial cancer.

V gene TRBV9 combines with J gene TRBJ2-7; D is unresolved. CDR1 and CDR2 (germline): SGDLS, YYNGEE. V was shortened by 0 bases and J by 1 base, with 5 bases between the two germline ends. The CDR3 totals 13 residues. The CDR3 sequence: CASSVDWSYEQYF. In nucleotides, the CDR3 is TGTGCCAGCAGCGTAGACTGGTCCTACGAGCAGTACTTC. The full variable domain, with the rest looked up from reference TRBV9 and TRBJ2-7, is DSGVTQTPKHLITATGQRVTLRCSPRSGDLSVYWYQQSLDQGLQFLIQYYNGEERAKGNILERFSAQQFPDLHSELNLSSLELGDSALYFCASSVDWSYEQYFGPGTRLTVT.

V gene TRBV5-5 combines with J gene TRBJ2-7; 8 bases match TRBD2. The CDR3 runs to 15 residues. Unmatched junction bases numbered 8, after V lost 4 bases and J lost 2 bases. The germline V gene has CDR1 SGHKS and CDR2 YYEKEE (reference sequence). This CDR3 reads CASSTIPGLAYEQYF. In DNA, the CDR3 is TGTGCCAGCAGCACTATTCCGGGACTAGCCTACGAGCAGTACTTC.

The chain combines TRBV7-9 with TRBJ2-3; tentative D call: TRBD2 (7 bases). Per germline, CDR1 SEHNR and CDR2 FQNEAQ (reference sequence). V was clipped by 7 bases and J by 1 base, with 12 bases between them. The length of the CDR3 is 14 residues. The CDR3 is CASTRGGGTDTQYF. The CDR3 DNA is TGTGCCAGCACCAGGGGAGGGGGCACAGATACGCAGTATTTT.

The chain employs TRBV14 and TRBJ2-5, with D possibly TRBD2 on 6 matching bases. V lost 3 bases, J lost 2 bases, and 13 bases lay in between. Germline V gene data show CDR1 as SGHDN and CDR2 as FVKESK. The CDR3 has 15 residues. DNA of the CDR3: TGTGCCAGCAGCCAGGGGGGATTACCGCAAGAGACCCAGTACTTC. Encoded protein: CASSQGGLPQETQYF.

The chain carries TRBV25-1 and TRBJ2-5; 11 bases fit TRBD1. The V gene's germline CDR1 is MGHDK and CDR2 SYGVNS. V was pared by 6 bases and J by 7 bases, with 10 bases of the junction left unmatched. The length of the CDR3 is 15 residues. CDR3 in amino acids: CASRDEGQGGRTQYF. The CDR3 region has the DNA TGTGCCAGCAGGGATGAGGGACAGGGGGGGAGGACCCAGTACTTC.

The rearrangement links TRBV7-2 to TRBJ2-1; possibly TRBD2 for D (5 bases). Germline loops: CDR1 SGHTA, CDR2 FQGNSA. V lost 0 bases and J lost 4, with 7 bases in between. This CDR3 has 14 amino acids. The CDR3 spells CASSLARDYNEQFF. The CDR3 DNA reads as TGTGCCAGCAGCTTAGCCCGGGATTACAATGAGCAGTTCTTC.

CDR3 DNA: TGTGCCAGCAGTGAGGCAGGCTTTTTCTACGAGCAGTACTTC. Translated, it gives CASSEAGFFYEQYF. This chain connects TRBV2 to TRBJ2-7; unclear D gene. CDR1 SNHLY and CDR2 FYNNEI come from the germline V gene. The germline V and J ends were trimmed by 3 bases and 3 bases, with 12 bases remaining between them. This CDR3 contains 14 residues.

The V call is TRBV4-3, the J call TRBJ1-2, with D maybe TRBD1 (5 bases). In germline, CDR1 is LGHNA, CDR2 YSLEER. The CDR3 is 15 amino acids. Trimming removed 2 bases at V and 4 bases at J, with 14 bases between. The CDR3 sequence is CASSQSHGGVYGYTF. The DNA for the CDR3 is TGCGCCAGCAGCCAATCCCACGGAGGGGTCTATGGCTACACCTTC.

This clone was found once. The V gene is TRBV6-5, the J gene TRBJ1-2, with D tentatively TRBD1 (5 bases). The V gene lost 5 bases and the J gene lost 5 bases, with 15 bases spanning the gap. CDR3 length equals 14 residues. Germline V gene lookup returns CDR1 MNHEY and CDR2 SVGAGI. CDR3: CASSRTPHGYGYTF. DNA of the CDR3: TGTGCCAGCAGTCGGACACCCCATGGTTATGGCTACACCTTC.

The chain uses TRBV10-3 and TRBJ1-1, with D perhaps matching TRBD1 (6 bases). The CDR3 covers 15 residues. Trimming cost V 1 base and J 3 bases, with 12 bases left between them. CDR1 is ENHRY, CDR2 SYGVKD, per germline. Here the CDR3 DNA reads TGTGCCATCAGTGAGTGGGGGGGCGGAGACACTGAAGCTTTCTTT. Translated: CAISEWGGGDTEAFF.

The V gene is TRBV5-1, the J gene TRBJ1-1; D is undetermined. V lost 4 bases, J lost 4 bases, and 8 bases lay in between. The length of the CDR3 is 12 residues. Germline values: CDR1 SGHRS, CDR2 YFSETQ. CDR3 sequence: CASSVSFTEAFF. Here the CDR3 DNA reads TGCGCCAGCAGCGTGTCTTTCACTGAAGCTTTCTTT.

Worth noting for this clone: Relative to the germline gene, one junction end is altered; a read error may explain this. V and J are TRBV6-6 and TRBJ1-2; 7 nucleotides align to TRBD1. The CDR3 extends over 12 amino acids. Germline CDR1 MNHNY, CDR2 SVGAGI (reference sequence). Here the CDR3 reads CASQLTGEILIF. The DNA of the CDR3 is TGTGCCAGCCAACTTACAGGGGAGATCCTCATCTTC.

The rearrangement joins TRBV14 to TRBJ2-7; D remains unclear. Trimming pared 3 bases from V and 2 bases from J, leaving 5 bases between. The CDR3 contains 12 residues. From germline, CDR1 is SGHDN and CDR2 FVKESK. The CDR3 loop is CASSQVAYEQYF. The CDR3, as DNA: TGTGCCAGCAGCCAGGTAGCCTACGAGCAGTACTTC.

The chain couples TRBV10-2 to TRBJ2-3; D is uncertain. V lost 6 bases and J 3 bases, leaving 4 bases between the germline ends. The CDR3 sequence is 11 residues long. Germline values: CDR1 WSHSY, CDR2 SAAADI. The CDR3 reads CASSRTDTQYF. CDR3 bases: TGCGCCAGCAGCCGGACAGATACGCAGTATTTT.

The chain employs TRBV10-3 and TRBJ2-7; 9 bases agree with TRBD1. Trimming at V came to 8 bases and at J to 9 bases, leaving 11 bases not matched to a gene. Per the germline V gene, CDR1 is ENHRY and CDR2 is SYGVKD. This CDR3 spans 13 amino acids. For the CDR3, the DNA is TGTGCCATCGGGGGACAAGTGGGACAGGGGCAGTACTTC. This encodes CAIGGQVGQGQYF.

The chain joins TRBV2 to TRBJ1-2; 10 positions agree with TRBD1. CDR1 and CDR2 from the germline V gene are SNHLY and FYNNEI. V lost 6 bases and J lost 4; bases outside the gene matches: 2. The CDR3 has 13 amino acids. CDR3 sequence (DNA): TGTGCCAGCAGCGGGACAGGGGTCTATGGCTACACCTTC. Translation gives CASSGTGVYGYTF.

By its share, this clone is medium-sized (0.01 to 0.1%). The gene calls are TRBV7-2 and TRBJ1-5; 8 positions match TRBD1. Germline V lookup: CDR1 SGHTA, CDR2 FQGNSA. The CDR3 loop spans 15 amino acids. The V and J ends lost 5 bases and 4 bases, in that order; junction bases with no gene match: 7. The CDR3 DNA reads as TGTGCCAGCAGCCTACAGGGGGGCACAAATCAGCCCCAGCATTTT. This encodes CASSLQGGTNQPQHF.

The V and J genes are TRBV7-2 and TRBJ2-3; the D is unclear. The V gene lost 3 bases and the J gene lost 0 bases, with 16 bases spanning the gap. In germline, CDR1 is SGHTA, CDR2 FQGNSA. The CDR3 consists of 17 residues. The CDR3 sequence: CASSFSGRPYSTDTQYF. DNA for the CDR3: TGTGCCAGCAGCTTCTCGGGTAGACCTTATAGCACAGATACGCAGTATTTT.

The CDR3 protein is CASSLMVLRETQYF. As DNA, the CDR3 is TGTGCCAGCAGCTTAATGGTCCTCCGGGAGACCCAGTACTTC. The chain couples TRBV7-9 to TRBJ2-5; D is unclear. Germline V lookup: CDR1 SEHNR, CDR2 FQNEAQ (reference sequence). V was shortened by 2 bases and J by 5 bases, with 12 bases between the two germline ends. The CDR3 covers 14 residues.

The chain carries TRBV5-6 and TRBJ2-7, with 9 bases identical to TRBD1. V gave up 1 base and J gave up 4 bases; unmatched junction bases: 15. CDR1 is SGHDT, CDR2 YYEEEE, per germline. This CDR3 is 18 amino acids long. Here the CDR3 DNA reads TGTGCCAGCAGCTTGTATCTCCGAGGCGGACAGGGGTTTTACGAGCAGTACTTC. Encoded protein: CASSLYLRGGQGFYEQYF.

The CDR3 reads CASSAGDTQYF. CDR3 in DNA: TGCGCCAGCAGTGCAGGGGATACGCAGTATTTT. The V gene is TRBV10-1, the J gene TRBJ2-3; weak D call: TRBD1 (5 bases). V was shortened by 4 bases and J by 6 bases, with 5 bases between the two germline ends. The CDR3 is 11 residues long. CDR1 is WNHNN, CDR2 SYGVQD, per germline (reference sequence).

The chain combines TRBV20-1 with TRBJ2-7, with D hard to call. There are 11 residues in the CDR3. The germline gives CDR1 DFQATT, CDR2 SNEGSKA (reference sequence). The CDR3 nucleotides read TGCGGAAAGACTGCCAACTACGAGCAGTACTTC. It codes for CGKTANYEQYF.